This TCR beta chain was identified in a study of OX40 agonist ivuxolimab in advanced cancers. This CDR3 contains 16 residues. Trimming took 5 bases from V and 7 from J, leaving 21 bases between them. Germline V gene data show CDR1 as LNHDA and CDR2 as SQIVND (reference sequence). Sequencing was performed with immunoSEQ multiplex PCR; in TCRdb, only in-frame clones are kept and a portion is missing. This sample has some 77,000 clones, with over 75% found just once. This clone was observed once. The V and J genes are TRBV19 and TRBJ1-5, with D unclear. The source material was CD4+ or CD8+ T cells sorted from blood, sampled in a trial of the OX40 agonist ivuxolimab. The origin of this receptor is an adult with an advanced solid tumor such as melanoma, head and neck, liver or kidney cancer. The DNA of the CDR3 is TGTGCCAGTAGTTCCCCTTTCTCTGGTGCCGGGCAGCCCCAGCATTTT. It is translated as CASSSPFSGAGQPQHF.